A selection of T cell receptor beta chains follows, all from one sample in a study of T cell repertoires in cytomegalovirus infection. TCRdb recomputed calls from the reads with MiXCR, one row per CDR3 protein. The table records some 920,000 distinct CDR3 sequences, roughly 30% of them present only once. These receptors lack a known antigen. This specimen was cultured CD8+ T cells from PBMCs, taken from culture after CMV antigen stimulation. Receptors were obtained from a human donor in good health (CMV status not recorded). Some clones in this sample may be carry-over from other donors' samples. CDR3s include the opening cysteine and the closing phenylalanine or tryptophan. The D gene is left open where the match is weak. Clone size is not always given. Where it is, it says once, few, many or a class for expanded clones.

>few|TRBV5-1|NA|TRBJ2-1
CASSLGGQGGEQFF
TGCGCCAGCAGCTTGGGGGGCCAGGGGGGTGAGCAGTTCTTC
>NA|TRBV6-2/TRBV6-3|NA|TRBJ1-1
CASSYSYNMNTEAFF
TGTGCCAGCAGTTACTCGTACAACATGAACACTGAAGCTTTCTTT
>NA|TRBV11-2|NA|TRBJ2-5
CASSSGSTTFQETQYF
TGTGCCAGCAGCTCGGGATCAACGACATTCCAAGAGACCCAGTACTTC
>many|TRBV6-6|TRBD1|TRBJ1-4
CASSYSRGGNEKLFF
TGTGCCAGCAGTTACTCGAGAGGGGGCAATGAAAAACTGTTTTTT
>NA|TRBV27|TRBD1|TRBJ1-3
CASSLVPPDRAGNTIYF
TGTGCCAGCAGTTTAGTGCCCCCGGACAGGGCCGGAAACACCATATATTTT
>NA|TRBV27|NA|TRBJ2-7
CASRGGQSSYEQYF
TGTGCCAGTAGGGGGGGGCAGAGCTCCTACGAGCAGTACTTC
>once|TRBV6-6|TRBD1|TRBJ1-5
CASSYIRTGGDSNQPQHF
TGTGCCAGCAGTTATATCCGGACAGGGGGTGATAGCAATCAGCCCCAGCATTTT
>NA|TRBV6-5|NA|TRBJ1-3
CASSLDAGTGRSGNTIYF
TGTGCCAGCAGTTTAGACGCCGGAACAGGCCGCTCTGGAAACACCATATATTTT
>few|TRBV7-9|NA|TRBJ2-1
CASSFSGPDYNEQFF
TGTGCCAGCAGCTTTAGCGGTCCGGACTACAATGAGCAGTTCTTC
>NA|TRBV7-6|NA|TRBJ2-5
CASSFWDGQETQYF
TGTGCCAGCAGCTTCTGGGACGGCCAAGAGACCCAGTACTTC
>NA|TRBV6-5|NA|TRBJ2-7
CASRGRRQSNEQYF
TGTGCCAGCAGAGGAAGGAGGCAGAGCAACGAGCAGTACTTC
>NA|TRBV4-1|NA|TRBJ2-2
CASSQDPPTAMNTGELFF
TGCGCCAGCAGCCAAGATCCTCCTACAGCCATGAACACCGGGGAGCTGTTTTTT
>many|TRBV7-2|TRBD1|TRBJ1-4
CASSSWDSQYEKLFF
TGTGCCAGCAGCTCCTGGGACAGTCAATATGAAAAACTGTTTTTT
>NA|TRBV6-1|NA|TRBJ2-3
CATPGVGTDTQYF
TGTGCCACCCCGGGGGTTGGCACAGATACGCAGTATTTT
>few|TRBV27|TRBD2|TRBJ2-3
CASSKTSGGADTQYF
TGTGCCAGCTCAAAGACTAGCGGGGGGGCAGATACGCAGTATTTT
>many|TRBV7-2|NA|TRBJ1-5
CASSRGTLNQPQHF
TGTGCCAGCAGCCGCGGGACACTCAATCAGCCCCAGCATTTT
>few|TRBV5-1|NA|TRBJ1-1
CASSLGSAMNTEAFF
TGCGCCAGCAGCTTGGGCAGCGCCATGAACACTGAAGCTTTCTTT
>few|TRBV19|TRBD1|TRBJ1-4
CASSPNIHAGGTNEKLFF
TGTGCCAGTAGTCCGAATATTCACGCAGGGGGAACTAATGAAAAACTGTTTTTT